Listed below are T cell receptor beta chains from one sample, sequenced in a study of regulatory T cells in long-lasting Graves disease. TCRdb reanalysed the multiplex PCR reads using MiXCR and keeps one entry per CDR3 protein. Of more than 350,000 distinct CDR3 sequences in the sample, 15% were seen once. This sample also appeared in a second study, on T cells in Graves' hyperthyroidism and ophthalmopathy.

The specimen comprised peripheral blood mononuclear cells (PBMCs), sampled at new diagnosis, from a patient treated with antithyroid drugs. The receptors stem from a woman aged 25 to 39 with Graves disease. CDR3s include the opening cysteine and the closing phenylalanine or tryptophan. D genes are given only for firm matches. Rows may omit the clone size; those that give it use once, few, many or a size class.

CDR3 DNA,CDR3 protein,clone size,J gene,D gene,V gene,CDR3 length
TGTGCCAGCAGCTGGATAGCGGGGATACTCTCCTACAATGAGCAGTTCTTC,CASSWIAGILSYNEQFF,many,TRBJ2-1,TRBD2,TRBV11-2,17
TGTGCCAGCAGCGTACCCCTGGGGCTAGCGGGAGACGCAGATACGCAGTATTTT,CASSVPLGLAGDADTQYF,few,TRBJ2-3,TRBD2,TRBV9,18
TGTGCCAGCAGTTCGCAGATTCTTAATTCACCCCTCCACTTT,CASSSQILNSPLHF,many,TRBJ1-6,.,TRBV27,14
TGTGCCAGCAAGGCGGTCACCGGGGAGCTGTTTTTT,CASKAVTGELFF,many,TRBJ2-2,.,TRBV27,12
TGCAGTGCCACCGGGACGGATACCTACGAGCAGTACTTC,CSATGTDTYEQYF,few,TRBJ2-7,.,TRBV20-1,13
TGTGCCAGCAGCCTTTCCCATCTCGAGCGGGAGGAAGGTCCCACAGATACGCAGTATTTT,CASSLSHLEREEGPTDTQYF,few,TRBJ2-3,TRBD2,TRBV27,20
TGTGCCAGCAGGGGACCGACAGGCCCCTACACCGAGCAGTTCTTC,CASRGPTGPYTEQFF,.,TRBJ2-1,.,TRBV6-1,15
TGCAGCGTTGGCCCTAGCGGAGCGCTCTACGAGCAGTACTTC,CSVGPSGALYEQYF,many,TRBJ2-7,TRBD2,TRBV29-1,14
TGTGCCACCAGCAGAGCTTTAGGGGACTCTGGAAACACCATATATTTT,CATSRALGDSGNTIYF,.,TRBJ1-3,.,TRBV15,16
TGTGCCAGCACAGACAGGGGGAGTTCACCCCTCCACTTT,CASTDRGSSPLHF,.,TRBJ1-6,TRBD1,TRBV5-1,13
TGTGCCAGCACCACAGGGAGCGGGGGTTGGACTGAAGCTTTCTTT,CASTTGSGGWTEAFF,many,TRBJ1-1,.,TRBV6-1,15
TGTGCCAGCAGCCAAGGGGTCGGGATTTTCGATAGCTATGAGCAGTTCTTC,CASSQGVGIFDSYEQFF,.,TRBJ2-1,.,TRBV3-1,17
TGTGCCAGCAGCCCACCGTCCCGACCGGGACTGTGGGGTCATGAGCAGTTCTTC,CASSPPSRPGLWGHEQFF,many,TRBJ2-1,.,TRBV7-9,18
TGCGCCAGCAGCCAGGTACTAGCGGGTATTCCCTCCTCCTACGAGCAGTACTTC,CASSQVLAGIPSSYEQYF,few,TRBJ2-7,TRBD2,TRBV4-1,18
TGTGCCCTCCCCTCATTGGGTTCCTATGGCTACACCTTC,CALPSLGSYGYTF,.,TRBJ1-2,.,TRBV30,13
TGCAGTGCTAGAGGCCAAGCGGAGGTCGGCAAGACCCAGTACTTC,CSARGQAEVGKTQYF,many,TRBJ2-5,.,TRBV20-1,15
TGTGCCAGCAGCAGCAACAGGGGGCTGGATTCACCCCTCCACTTT,CASSSNRGLDSPLHF,many,TRBJ1-6,TRBD1,TRBV5-6,15
TGTGCCTGGAGTCCTACCCCAGGGGGCTCCTACAATGAGCAGTTCTTC,CAWSPTPGGSYNEQFF,many,TRBJ2-1,TRBD1,TRBV30,16
TGTGCCAGCAGCTTAGAAGGGACAGGTAACAATGAGCAGTTCTTC,CASSLEGTGNNEQFF,many,TRBJ2-1,TRBD1,TRBV11-2,15
TGTGCCAGCAGCTTAACGGGGGCCAGCGGGATTACAGATACGCAGTATTTT,CASSLTGASGITDTQYF,.,TRBJ2-3,.,TRBV7-3,17
TGTGCCAGCAGCTTAACCCCGCGGCCCTTCTCTGGAAACACCATATATTTT,CASSLTPRPFSGNTIYF,few,TRBJ1-3,.,TRBV11-1,17
TGTGCCAGCAGTTTAAGGTCACAGGGGAGGAAAGAAGAGACCCAGTACTTC,CASSLRSQGRKEETQYF,many,TRBJ2-5,.,TRBV12-3/TRBV12-4,17
TGTGCCTGGAGTGTATCAGGGGGAAATCAGCCCCAGCATTTT,CAWSVSGGNQPQHF,.,TRBJ1-5,TRBD1,TRBV30,14
TGCGCCAGCAGCGGCGCCGGGACAGAGCAGTTCTTC,CASSGAGTEQFF,.,TRBJ2-1,.,TRBV28,12
TGTGCCAGCAGTCCAGGACAGTACAATGAGCAGTTCTTC,CASSPGQYNEQFF,many,TRBJ2-1,.,TRBV27,13
TGTGCCAGCTCACCACAGCAAGAGACCCAGTACTTC,CASSPQQETQYF,many,TRBJ2-5,.,TRBV18,12
TGTGCCAGCAGCTTGAGGCGGGAGTGGCCAGATACGCAGTATTTT,CASSLRREWPDTQYF,many,TRBJ2-3,TRBD2,TRBV11-3,15
TGCGCCAGCAGCTTGCTGTATGAGCAGTTCTTC,CASSLLYEQFF,many,TRBJ2-1,.,TRBV5-1,11
TGTGCCAGCAGCTCTAAGGGACTAGCGGGAGTGAATGAGCAGTTCTTC,CASSSKGLAGVNEQFF,.,TRBJ2-1,TRBD2,TRBV9,16
TGTGCCAGCAGCTTATTAGCGGGAGGGCCCGTCGACGAGCAGTACTTC,CASSLLAGGPVDEQYF,many,TRBJ2-7,TRBD2,TRBV9,16
TGCAGTGCTAGGCCGTGGGGATCGGGTACCTATTACGAGCAGTACTTC,CSARPWGSGTYYEQYF,many,TRBJ2-7,.,TRBV20-1,16
TGTGCCAGTAGTATTTCGGGGTACACTGAAGCTTTCTTT,CASSISGYTEAFF,.,TRBJ1-1,.,TRBV19,13
TGCGCCAGCAGCTTGTCAGGAGTCACATGGCAGTACTTC,CASSLSGVTWQYF,many,TRBJ2-7,.,TRBV5-1,13
TGTGCCAGCAGTTCAAATCTAGCGGGGGGGGCCCATGAGCAGTTCTTC,CASSSNLAGGAHEQFF,many,TRBJ2-1,TRBD2,TRBV12-3/TRBV12-4,16
TGTGCCAGCAGCTTAGCTGGTCGCGGAAGTAACTCCTACGAGCAGTACTTC,CASSLAGRGSNSYEQYF,few,TRBJ2-7,.,TRBV7-6,17
TGTGCCAGCAGCCAGGGAACAGGGGTGAGCACTGAAGCTTTCTTT,CASSQGTGVSTEAFF,many,TRBJ1-1,TRBD1,TRBV3-1,15
TGTGCCAGCAGTTTTGACTGGGGGTCCTACGAGCAGTACTTC,CASSFDWGSYEQYF,once,TRBJ2-7,.,TRBV12-3/TRBV12-4,14
TGTGCCAGCAGCTTTTTACCCAGAGAGGAGTCGGACACTGAAGCTTTCTTT,CASSFLPREESDTEAFF,.,TRBJ1-1,.,TRBV7-3,17
TGTGCCAGCAGGACTAGCGGGCCCCAAGAGACCCAGTACTTC,CASRTSGPQETQYF,.,TRBJ2-5,TRBD2,TRBV7-9,14
TGTGCCAGCAGCGTTCAGGGGCACACTGAAGCTTTCTTT,CASSVQGHTEAFF,many,TRBJ1-1,.,TRBV11-3,13